The entry below gives a single T cell receptor (beta chain) sequence along with its context. RNA, once extracted, was reverse transcribed into cDNA for use as the sequencing template. Sequencing used immunoSEQ multiplex PCR; TCRdb keeps in-frame clones, though not all of them. In the table there are about 120,000 clones, roughly 57% of which are singletons. Treatment of the sample: oral pan-JAK inhibitor, 5-10 mg twice daily. V was clipped by 0 bases and J by 4 bases; unmatched bases: 10. In germline, CDR1 is SGHDT, CDR2 YYEEEE. There are 18 residues in the CDR3. The sample belongs to a study of CD8+ T cells in alopecia areata.

The sequences come from CD4+ T cells sorted from blood, collected at week 4, from a patient treated with tofacitinib. The genes are TRBV5-6 and TRBJ1-5; 10 bases match TRBD1. The sequence derives from a human donor with alopecia areata. The CDR3 here is CASSLAKGTGVGNQPQHF. The DNA of the CDR3 is TGTGCCAGCAGCTTGGCCAAGGGGACAGGGGTGGGTAATCAGCCCCAGCATTTT.